The 14 T cell receptor beta chains in this list originate from one sample, sequenced in a study of T-cell memory formation after mild COVID-19. In TCRdb, the 5' RACE reads were re-called with MiXCR into one record per CDR3 protein. The sample has under 450,000 distinct CDR3 sequences, over 13% seen once. The sequenced sample was PBMCs or a T cell subset sorted from them (not recorded which). These receptors all come from a man aged 18 to 30 who had mild COVID-19 (a few samples of this study predate the infection). Cell type and time point are not known.

The sample holds a few counts of this clonotype. The chain has TRBV10-3 and TRBJ2-5; D ambiguous. Germline-derived CDR1 and CDR2 are ENHRY and SYGVKD. The CDR3 covers 13 residues. Trimming cost V 3 bases and J 5 bases, with 10 bases left between them. The CDR3 DNA sequence: TGTGCCATCAGTGACGAGAACTTGGAGACCCAGTACTTC. Translation gives CAISDENLETQYF.

This clonotype occurred a few times. The CDR3 coding sequence is TGTGCCAGCACTAAAGGACAGGCTAGCAATCAGCCCCAGCATTTT. Translating gives CASTKGQASNQPQHF. The chain carries TRBV7-2 and TRBJ1-5; 7 bases fit TRBD1. The CDR3 runs 15 residues. CDR1 is SGHTA and CDR2 is FQGNSA in the germline V gene. The trim removed 7 bases at V and 0 bases at J, leaving 6 bases unmatched.

The table lists this clonotype with a count of one. This chain links TRBV7-2 with TRBJ1-6; D gene ambiguous. V was trimmed by 4 bases and J by 9 bases, leaving 16 bases between them. Germline V CDR1 and CDR2: SGHTA, FQGNSA. The CDR3 sequence is 15 residues long. CDR3 DNA sequence: TGTGCCAGCAGCTCCCTGGGCCCCGCTGGTTCACCCCTCCACTTT. It yields the protein CASSSLGPAGSPLHF.

In this sample, this clonotype turned up many times. The chain combines TRBV10-3 with TRBJ2-7; D unresolved. Trimming stripped 3 bases from V and 0 bases from J, with 12 bases between. This CDR3 is built from 15 residues. Germline-derived CDR1 and CDR2 are ENHRY and SYGVKD. In DNA form, the CDR3 reads TGTGCCATCAGTGATCCGGACCATAGCTCCTACGAGCAGTACTTC. Translated, it gives CAISDPDHSSYEQYF.

This clonotype has just a few counts. The chain combines TRBV28 with TRBJ2-1; D is undetermined. V lost 6 bases and J lost 7, with 13 bases in between. This CDR3 is built from 13 residues. CDR1 MDHEN and CDR2 SYDVKM come from the germline V gene. Here the CDR3 reads CASRTNSRNEQFF. The CDR3 nucleotides read TGTGCCAGCAGGACCAATAGCAGAAATGAGCAGTTCTTC.

The chain carries TRBV7-9 and TRBJ2-5; D gene ambiguous. CDR3 size: 14 residues. Trimming took off 3 bases at V and 1 base at J, with 9 bases between the two ends. Germline V gives CDR1 SEHNR, CDR2 FQNEAQ (reference sequence). The CDR3 protein is CASSFSQSQETQYF. The CDR3 DNA is TGTGCCAGCAGCTTTAGCCAGAGCCAAGAGACCCAGTACTTC.

The V and J genes are TRBV7-2 and TRBJ2-1; 7 bases fit TRBD1. Germline V CDR1 and CDR2: SGHTA, FQGNSA. The CDR3 is 15 amino acids. Germline trimming cut 3 bases from V and 3 bases from J; bases unmatched to any gene: 5. The CDR3 DNA reads as TGTGCCAGCAGCTTCCAAGGGGGCCACTACAATGAGCAGTTCTTC. It codes for CASSFQGGHYNEQFF.

Points on this clonotype: A read error may explain this, as a much larger clone is one base away. This sequence joins TRBV4-2 and TRBJ1-5; TRBD1 agrees at 11 bases. V trimming: 3 bases; J trimming: 8 bases; junction bases outside the gene matches: 12. The CDR3 covers 17 residues. Germline CDR1 reads LGHNA; CDR2 reads YNFKEQ. CDR3 residues: CASSQNPGTGGDKPQHF. In nucleotides, the CDR3 is TGTGCCAGCAGCCAGAACCCCGGGACAGGGGGAGACAAGCCCCAGCATTTT.

This clonotype was seen repeatedly, ten times or more. The V call is TRBV3-1, the J call TRBJ2-1; D not certain. Germline V gives CDR1 LGHDT, CDR2 YNNKEL (reference sequence). Trimming cost V 1 base and J 13 bases, with 14 bases left between them. This CDR3 is built from 13 residues. For the CDR3, the DNA is TGTGCCAGCAGCCAAGCAGAACTCGTGGGTCAGTTCTTC. Its translation: CASSQAELVGQFF.

In this sample, this clonotype turned up many times. The chain employs TRBV7-2 and TRBJ2-7; maybe TRBD2 (7 bases). The germline gives CDR1 SGHTA, CDR2 FQGNSA. The CDR3 has 16 amino acids. V was cut by 5 bases and J by 2 bases, with 19 bases left in between. In nucleotides, the CDR3 is TGTGCCAGCAGCCCCTACCACAGGGCGGGGGCCTACGAGCAGTACGTC. Translating it yields CASSPYHRAGAYEQYV.

In its sample, this clonotype was seen a few times. The chain has TRBV5-1 and TRBJ1-1; D is perhaps TRBD1 (6 bases). Germline V gene data show CDR1 as SGHRS and CDR2 as YFSETQ. The CDR3 consists of 14 residues. Trimming removed 1 base from V and 10 bases from J, with 17 bases in between. In DNA, the CDR3 is TGCGCCAGCAGCTTGACTGGGGCAGGGGCAGGAGCTTTCTTT. Translating gives CASSLTGAGAGAFF.

This clonotype was seen many times. The rearrangement links TRBV7-9 to TRBJ1-2; D remains unclear. Trimming cost V 4 bases and J 1 base, with 16 bases left between them. Germline CDR1 SEHNR, CDR2 FQNEAQ (reference sequence). The CDR3 sequence is 16 residues long. CDR3 amino acids: CASSYLDSLLNYGYTF. Written as DNA, the CDR3 is TGTGCCAGCAGCTACCTGGACTCTCTGCTTAACTATGGCTACACCTTC.

This clonotype was found many times. The chain joins TRBV12-3 or TRBV12-4 to TRBJ2-3; 11 positions agree with TRBD2. This CDR3 region has 16 residues. J gave up 4 bases and V 2 bases, and 5 bases lay outside the gene matches. CDR3 region: CASSLIGSGGADTQYF. The CDR3 nucleotides read TGTGCCAGCAGTTTAATTGGTAGCGGGGGGGCAGATACGCAGTATTTT.

The V call is TRBV7-2, the J call TRBJ2-3; TRBD2 is a possible D gene (6 bases). The CDR3 covers 13 residues. CDR1 is SGHTA, CDR2 FQGNSA, per germline. The germline V and J ends were trimmed by 1 base and 8 bases, with 10 bases remaining between them. The CDR3 reads CASSLEVGGTQYF. Written as DNA, the CDR3 is TGTGCCAGCAGCTTAGAGGTGGGGGGTACGCAGTATTTT.